Each of the 31 T cell receptor beta chains below was sequenced from the same sample in a study of shared clonotypes between healthy human individuals. Repertoires were generated with immunoSEQ multiplex PCR, while TCRdb's copy carries only in-frame clones and drops some. The sample yields roughly 480,000 clones, around 79% seen once. The specimen sequenced was PBMCs. All receptors derive from a woman in her 40s in good health. Some clones in this sample may be carry-over from other donors' samples.

This clone was counted only a few times. The chain links TRBV4-3 to TRBJ2-2; D assignment may be TRBD1 or TRBD2 (6 bases each). Per germline, CDR1 LGHNA and CDR2 YSLEER. The CDR3 loop spans 15 amino acids. Trimming removed 4 bases from V and 6 bases from J, with 15 bases in between. The CDR3 DNA is TGCGCCAGCAGCCCTAAGGGGGGCCTCTCCGGGGAGCTGTTTTTT. Translating it yields CASSPKGGLSGELFF.

The chain recombines TRBV21-1 with TRBJ2-7. TRBV21-1 corresponds to a pseudogene. The CDR3 extends over 13 amino acids. CDR3 loop: CASSIMGPYEQYF. The CDR3, as DNA: TGTGCCAGCAGCATAATGGGACCCTACGAGCAGTACTTC.

This chain joins TRBV10-3 and TRBJ2-3; D possibly corresponds to TRBD1 (6 bases). Germline V CDR1 and CDR2: ENHRY, SYGVKD. The CDR3 is 15 residues long. V lost 10 bases and J 5 bases, leaving 22 bases between the germline ends. The CDR3 reads CASREPKRGRDTQYF. The CDR3 coding sequence is TGTGCCAGCAGGGAACCAAAAAGGGGGAGAGATACGCAGTATTTT.

V is TRBV9 and J is TRBJ1-1; no clear D. CDR3 length: 14 amino acids. The V and J ends lost 7 bases and 2 bases respectively, with 15 bases between them. Germline loops: CDR1 SGDLS, CDR2 YYNGEE. Written as DNA, the CDR3 is TGTGCCAGCGGGCCCCTACGGGAAAACACTGAAGCTTTCTTT. Amino acid sequence: CASGPLRENTEAFF.

This clone was picked up one time. The chain combines TRBV2 with TRBJ2-2; maybe TRBD2 (5 bases). Germline V gene sequence: CDR1 SNHLY, CDR2 FYNNEI. The CDR3 runs to 12 residues. Trimming removed 8 bases from V and 1 base from J, with 5 bases in between. As DNA, the CDR3 is TGTGCCAGCGGGAGGAACACCGGGGAGCTGTTTTTT. Amino acids: CASGRNTGELFF.

The genes are TRBV14 and TRBJ2-2; a weak D match, TRBD1 (5 bases). With 4 bases removed from V and 5 bases from J, the gap between germline ends came to 14 bases. CDR3 length: 15 residues. CDR1 and CDR2 (germline): SGHDN, FVKESK. CDR3 DNA sequence: TGTGCCAGCAGCCGCCAGCAGGGTCTGACCGGGGAGCTGTTTTTT. This translates into CASSRQQGLTGELFF.

In nucleotides, the CDR3 is TGTGCCAGCAGCTTAGCGCTTATGGGACAGGACACTGAAGCTTTCTTT. Residues: CASSLALMGQDTEAFF. The V and J genes are TRBV7-8 and TRBJ1-1, with 8 bases that match TRBD1. Germline values: CDR1 SGHVS, CDR2 FQNEAQ. The junction had 6 bases not matched to a gene; V was cut back by 0 bases and J by 3 bases. This CDR3 contains 16 residues.

In the case of this clone: Other DNA sequences from this sample encode an identical CDR3 as well. The rearrangement links TRBV7-2 to TRBJ2-5, with D perhaps matching TRBD2 (6 bases). Germline CDR1 is SGHTA and CDR2 is FQGNSA. The CDR3 is made up of 14 amino acids. Trimming left V 0 bases short and J 5 bases short, with 10 bases between. Here the CDR3 reads CASSLAGGRETQYF. The CDR3 bases are TGTGCCAGCAGCTTAGCGGGAGGCCGGGAGACCCAGTACTTC.

The chain uses TRBV2 and TRBJ2-5; a weak D match, TRBD2 (7 bases). V lost 5 bases and J 5 bases, leaving 12 bases between the germline ends. The length of the CDR3 is 13 residues. Germline CDR1 and CDR2: SNHLY and FYNNEI. CDR3 DNA sequence: TGTGCCAGCAGTTTACAGGGAGGGGAGACCCAGTACTTC. Its translation: CASSLQGGETQYF.

V and J are TRBV5-4 and TRBJ2-7; D possibly corresponds to TRBD2 (6 bases). The CDR3 consists of 12 residues. V was clipped by 3 bases and J by 4 bases, with 8 bases between them. Germline assignment: CDR1 SGHNT and CDR2 YYREEE (reference sequence). The CDR3 sequence is CASSWGGYEQYF. The CDR3 bases are TGTGCCAGCAGCTGGGGAGGATACGAGCAGTACTTC.

The rearrangement uses TRBV7-9 and TRBJ2-2, with 7 nucleotides matching TRBD2. In germline, CDR1 is SEHNR, CDR2 FQNEAQ (reference sequence). This CDR3 is 14 amino acids long. J was trimmed by 4 bases and V by 5 bases; bases with no gene match: 4. The CDR3 DNA sequence: TGTGCCAGCAGCCCTCGGACTAGCACCGGGGAGCTGTTTTTT. The encoded protein is CASSPRTSTGELFF.

V gene TRBV7-9 combines with J gene TRBJ1-5; possible D gene TRBD1, 5 bases. This CDR3 has 14 amino acids. V dropped 0 bases and J dropped 5 bases, with 8 bases sitting between them. Germline loops: CDR1 SEHNR, CDR2 FQNEAQ (reference sequence). The CDR3 sequence: CASSLATADQPQHF. In DNA form, the CDR3 reads TGTGCCAGCAGCTTAGCGACAGCGGATCAGCCCCAGCATTTT.

In nucleotides, the CDR3 is TGTGCCAGCAGAGGCTCGGGACTAGCGGGAGGGGGCCAAGAGACCCAGTACTTC. Translating it yields CASRGSGLAGGGQETQYF. The chain has TRBV2 and TRBJ2-5, with 16 nucleotides matching TRBD2. The CDR3 sequence is 18 residues long. The V segment lost 6 bases and the J segment 1 base; nucleotides outside the gene matches: 8. Germline lookup yields CDR1 SNHLY and CDR2 FYNNEI.

This chain joins TRBV5-6 and TRBJ1-2; 9 bases align to TRBD1. Germline assignment: CDR1 SGHDT and CDR2 YYEEEE. The CDR3 has 17 amino acids. The ends lost 4 bases at V and 7 bases at J; junction bases unmatched: 17. The CDR3, as DNA: TGTGCCAGCAGCGGGGCATATGCGGGACAGGGCCGTCGTGGCTACACCTTC. Its protein product is CASSGAYAGQGRRGYTF.

This clone was counted once. The chain joins TRBV7-6 to TRBJ2-5, with TRBD2 matching 8 bases. The CDR3 totals 16 residues. V trimming: 4 bases; J trimming: 1 base; junction bases outside the gene matches: 8. From germline, CDR1 is SGHVS and CDR2 FNYEAQ. The CDR3 here is CASSSSGSGSQETQYF. CDR3 in DNA: TGTGCCAGCAGCTCAAGCGGGAGTGGCTCCCAAGAGACCCAGTACTTC. Using reference TRBV7-6 and TRBJ2-5 for the parts outside the CDR3, the full variable domain is GAGVSQSPRYKVTKRGQDVALRCDPISGHVSLYWYRQALGQGPEFLTYFNYEAQQDKSGLPNDRFSAERPEGSISTLTIQRTEQRDSAMYRCASSSSGSGSQETQYFGPGTRLLVL.

The chain couples TRBV19 to TRBJ1-3, with TRBD1 matching over 8 bases. The V gene's germline CDR1 is LNHDA and CDR2 SQIVND (reference sequence). CDR3 length: 16 residues. The trim removed 3 bases at V and 2 bases at J, leaving 6 bases unmatched. DNA for the CDR3: TGTGCCAGTAGTATTATTTGGACAGGGCCTGGAAACACCATATATTTT. It codes for CASSIIWTGPGNTIYF.

The V gene is TRBV9, the J gene TRBJ2-7; no reliable D call. CDR3 size: 14 residues. Trimming took off 0 bases at V and 5 bases at J, with 12 bases between the two ends. CDR1 and CDR2 from the germline V gene are SGDLS and YYNGEE. CDR3 coding DNA: TGTGCCAGCAGCGTAGAAGCGAACCAGAACGAGCAGTACTTC. Translated, it gives CASSVEANQNEQYF.

The rearrangement uses TRBV7-6 and TRBJ1-5, with D maybe TRBD1 (5 bases). This CDR3 comprises 17 residues. Per the germline V gene, CDR1 is SGHVS and CDR2 is FNYEAQ. The V end lost 1 base, the J end lost 4 bases, and 17 bases lay between the germline ends. CDR3 residues: CASSLGGREGLNQPQHF. The CDR3 coding sequence is TGTGCCAGCAGCTTAGGAGGCAGGGAGGGCTTAAATCAGCCCCAGCATTTT.

This clone showed up just a few times. V and J are TRBV7-7 and TRBJ2-3; perhaps TRBD1 as D (5 bases). Germline CDR1 SSHAT, CDR2 FNYEAQ (reference sequence). This CDR3 contains 13 residues. CDR3 nucleotides: TGTGCTAGTGGGTCAGGGTCAACAGATACGCAGTATTTT. Translated: CASGSGSTDTQYF.

In this sample, this clone turned up once. The chain recombines TRBV7-2 with TRBJ1-2, with D perhaps matching TRBD1 (5 bases). Germline V gene sequence: CDR1 SGHTA, CDR2 FQGNSA. Trimming shortened V by 1 base and J by 8 bases, and 17 bases separated the two germline ends. CDR3 length: 15 residues. CDR3 nucleotide sequence: TGTGCCAGCAGCTTAGAGATAACAGGTTTTCGGGGCTACACCTTC. Translating gives CASSLEITGFRGYTF.

This chain links TRBV7-3 with TRBJ2-1, with D perhaps matching TRBD1 (6 bases). Trimming shortened V by 5 bases and J by 1 base, and 15 bases separated the two germline ends. The CDR3 has 16 residues. Germline assignment: CDR1 SGHTA and CDR2 FQGTGA. Here the CDR3 DNA reads TGTGCCAGCAGCCTCAGGCCAGGGGTGTCCTACAATGAGCAGTTCTTC. It encodes CASSLRPGVSYNEQFF.

The V call is TRBV19, the J call TRBJ2-7; 10 bases are shared with TRBD1. CDR3 length: 14 amino acids. The germline V gene has CDR1 LNHDA and CDR2 SQIVND (reference sequence). V was clipped by 6 bases and J by 4 bases; unmatched bases: 6. The CDR3 here is CASRPGTGEYEQYF. DNA of the CDR3: TGTGCCAGTAGACCCGGGACAGGGGAGTACGAGCAGTACTTC.

The chain has TRBV19 and TRBJ2-1, with D perhaps TRBD2 (6 bases). V was trimmed by 1 base and J by 5 bases, leaving 12 bases between them. Germline V gives CDR1 LNHDA, CDR2 SQIVND (reference sequence). This CDR3 contains 15 residues. CDR3 protein: CASSIGDSSNNEQFF. The CDR3 coding sequence is TGTGCCAGTAGTATAGGGGACTCGAGTAACAATGAGCAGTTCTTC.

The chain is built from TRBV10-3 and TRBJ2-1; the match to TRBD1 covers 8 bases. The V gene's germline CDR1 is ENHRY and CDR2 SYGVKD. CDR3 length: 15 residues. The V and J ends lost 4 bases and 5 bases, in that order; junction bases with no gene match: 7. Written as DNA, the CDR3 is TGTGCCATCAGTGTGGGGCAGGGGGCCAACAATGAGCAGTTCTTC. As protein: CAISVGQGANNEQFF.

The J gene is TRBJ1-5, the V gene TRBV11-1, with D unresolved. The CDR3 loop spans 17 amino acids. V lost 3 bases to trimming and J lost 0 bases, with 15 bases between them. The germline CDR1 and CDR2 sequences are SGHAT and FQDESV (reference sequence). The CDR3 protein is CASSFLGTHYSNQPQHF. In nucleotides, the CDR3 is TGTGCCAGCAGCTTCCTCGGTACACATTATAGCAATCAGCCCCAGCATTTT.

This rearrangement joins TRBV28 to TRBJ2-4; TRBD2 matches at 11 bases. CDR1 is MDHEN and CDR2 is SYDVKM in the germline V gene. This CDR3 comprises 19 residues. With V trimmed by 2 bases and J by 0 bases, 9 bases remained unmatched. As DNA, the CDR3 is TGTGCCAGCAGTTTAATCTCTAGCGGGAGGACGCTAGCCAAAAACATTCAGTACTTC. Protein product: CASSLISSGRTLAKNIQYF.

This chain connects TRBV6-5 to TRBJ1-1; unclear D gene. CDR3 length equals 13 residues. V was cut by 6 bases and J by 4 bases, with 12 bases left in between. CDR1 and CDR2 from the germline V gene are MNHEY and SVGAGI. The CDR3 protein is CASSSRDGTEAFF. The DNA for the CDR3 is TGTGCCAGCAGCTCCAGAGACGGCACTGAAGCTTTCTTT.

The rearrangement links TRBV11-2 to TRBJ2-2, with D maybe TRBD2 (6 bases). The CDR3 spans 16 residues. Germline V gene lookup returns CDR1 SGHAT and CDR2 FQNNGV. V was trimmed by 3 bases and J by 6 bases, leaving 17 bases between them. This CDR3 reads CASSFQRATGSGELFF. CDR3 coding DNA: TGTGCCAGCAGCTTCCAGCGGGCCACCGGTTCCGGGGAGCTGTTTTTT.

CDR3 bases: TGCGCCAGCAGCTCCTTAGGGGTCACAGATACGCAGTATTTT. This gives the protein CASSSLGVTDTQYF. J is TRBJ2-3 and V is TRBV4-3, with TRBD1 as a possible D gene (5 bases). The ends were cut back, 5 bases at V and 2 bases at J, with 11 bases in the middle. CDR3 length: 14 amino acids. The V gene's germline CDR1 is LGHNA and CDR2 YSLEER.

The chain employs TRBV10-3 and TRBJ1-6; D is possibly TRBD1 (5 bases). The CDR3 spans 14 residues. Trimming shortened V by 7 bases and J by 6 bases, and 13 bases separated the two germline ends. In germline, CDR1 is ENHRY, CDR2 SYGVKD. The CDR3 protein is CAITPGPSNSPLHF. The CDR3, as DNA: TGTGCCATCACTCCGGGGCCGAGTAATTCACCCCTCCACTTT.

The chain recombines TRBV28 with TRBJ2-3; 14 bases align to TRBD2. The V gene's germline CDR1 is MDHEN and CDR2 SYDVKM. V lost 6 bases to trimming and J lost 5 bases; unmatched junction nucleotides: 4. The CDR3 has 15 residues. DNA of the CDR3: TGTGCCAGCAGGGGACTAGCGGGAGAACTAGATACGCAGTATTTT. Translation gives CASRGLAGELDTQYF.